In its sample, the clone carrying this T cell receptor (beta chain) was seen a few times. This sample was taken from a study of cytomegalovirus exposure and HLA in healthy donors. There are 15 residues in the CDR3. Trimming removed 1 base from V and 0 bases from J, with 7 bases in between. The germline V gene has CDR1 SEHNR and CDR2 FQNEAQ (reference sequence). 13 Jbeta primers and 60 Vbeta primers were used for the PCR. TCRdb keeps only in-frame clones here, not all; method: immunoSEQ multiplex PCR. Seen here are hundreds of thousands of clones, approximately 90% observed once, and the top ten hold approximately 1%.

Sample: PBMCs. The receptor's source is a woman aged 18-29 years in good health and CMV-seronegative. The chain employs TRBV7-9 and TRBJ2-4; D may be TRBD1 (5 bases). The CDR3 reads CASSLEGLAKNIQYF. The CDR3, as DNA: TGTGCCAGCAGCTTAGAGGGGCTAGCCAAAAACATTCAGTACTTC.